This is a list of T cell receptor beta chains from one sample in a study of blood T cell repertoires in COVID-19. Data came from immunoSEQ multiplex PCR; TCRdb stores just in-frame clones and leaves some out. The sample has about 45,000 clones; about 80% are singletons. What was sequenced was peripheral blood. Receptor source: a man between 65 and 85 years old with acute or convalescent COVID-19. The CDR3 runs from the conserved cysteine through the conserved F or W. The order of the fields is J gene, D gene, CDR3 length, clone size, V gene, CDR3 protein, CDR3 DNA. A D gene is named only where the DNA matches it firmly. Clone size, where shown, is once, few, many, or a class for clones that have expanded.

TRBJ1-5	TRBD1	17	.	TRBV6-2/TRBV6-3	CASSSRLGQDSNQPQHF	TGTGCCAGCAGTTCCCGATTAGGACAGGATAGCAATCAGCCCCAGCATTTT
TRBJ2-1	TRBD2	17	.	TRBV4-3	CASSYLLGLAGNNEQFF	TGCGCCAGCAGCTATCTTCTAGGGCTAGCGGGGAACAATGAGCAGTTCTTC
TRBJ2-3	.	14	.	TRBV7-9	CASSPEGYTDTQYF	TGTGCCAGCAGCCCCGAGGGCTACACAGATACGCAGTATTTT
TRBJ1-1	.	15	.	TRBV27	CASSPRQGGTTEAFF	TGTGCCAGCAGTCCCCGACAAGGTGGTACCACTGAAGCTTTCTTT
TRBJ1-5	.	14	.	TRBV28	CASSIGQYNQPQHF	TGTGCCAGCAGTATAGGACAGTACAATCAGCCCCAGCATTTT
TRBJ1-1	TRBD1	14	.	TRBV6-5	CASSRRQGGTEAFF	TGTGCCAGCAGTCGACGACAGGGCGGCACTGAAGCTTTCTTT
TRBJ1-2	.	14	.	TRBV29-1	CSAELGEANYGYTF	TGCAGCGCAGAACTCGGGGAAGCTAACTATGGCTACACCTTC
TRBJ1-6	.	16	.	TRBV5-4	CASSTGTDRSNSPLHF	TGTGCCAGCAGCACTGGTACTGACAGATCCAATTCACCCCTCCACTTT
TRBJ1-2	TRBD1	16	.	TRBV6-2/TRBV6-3	CASSNRDRAVVYGYTF	TGTGCCAGCAGCAACCGGGACAGGGCAGTGGTCTATGGCTACACCTTC
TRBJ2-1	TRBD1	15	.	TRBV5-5	CASSLEGQDYNEQFF	TGTGCCAGCAGCTTGGAGGGACAGGACTACAATGAGCAGTTCTTC
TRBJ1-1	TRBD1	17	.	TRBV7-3	CASSPHHLQGPNTEAFF	TGTGCCAGCAGCCCACACCACCTACAGGGGCCGAACACTGAAGCTTTCTTT
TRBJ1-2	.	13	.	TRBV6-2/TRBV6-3	CASSYRGFYGYTF	TGTGCCAGCAGTTACCGGGGTTTCTATGGCTACACCTTC
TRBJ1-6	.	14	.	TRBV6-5	CASSLRQANSPLHF	TGTGCCAGCAGTCTCCGGCAGGCCAACTCACCCCTCCACTTT
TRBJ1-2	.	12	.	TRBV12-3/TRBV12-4	CASSLNRRGYTF	TGTGCCAGCAGTTTAAACAGGCGTGGCTACACCTTC
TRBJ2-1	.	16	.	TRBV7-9	CASSSRTGRTYNEQFF	TGTGCCAGCAGCTCCCGGACTGGGAGAACCTACAATGAGCAGTTCTTC
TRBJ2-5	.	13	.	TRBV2	CASSASGVETQYF	TGTGCCAGCAGTGCCTCGGGGGTGGAGACCCAGTACTTC
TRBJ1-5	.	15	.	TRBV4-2	CASSQDRFSNQPQHF	TGTGCCAGCAGCCAAGACAGGTTTAGCAATCAGCCCCAGCATTTT
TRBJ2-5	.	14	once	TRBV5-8	CASSLAATEETQYF	TGTGCCAGCAGCTTGGCGGCCACAGAAGAGACCCAGTACTTC
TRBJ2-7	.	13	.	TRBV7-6	CASSRDSSYEQYF	TGTGCCAGCAGTCGTGACAGCTCCTACGAGCAGTACTTC
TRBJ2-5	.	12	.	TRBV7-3	CASSSGVETQYF	TGTGCCAGCAGCTCTGGAGTAGAGACCCAGTACTTC
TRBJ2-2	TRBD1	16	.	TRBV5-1	CASSLQGALDTGELFF	TGCGCCAGCAGCTTACAGGGGGCGTTGGACACCGGGGAGCTGTTTTTT
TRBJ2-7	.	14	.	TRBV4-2	CASSQGVSGYEQYF	TGTGCCAGCAGCCAAGGGGTCAGCGGATACGAGCAGTACTTC
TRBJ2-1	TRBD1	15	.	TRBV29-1	CSVEDIGTGNDEQFF	TGCAGCGTTGAAGACATCGGGACAGGGAACGATGAGCAGTTCTTC
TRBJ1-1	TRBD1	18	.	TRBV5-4	CASSLPHTGTGKNTEAFF	TGTGCCAGCAGCTTGCCCCATACCGGGACAGGGAAGAACACTGAAGCTTTCTTT
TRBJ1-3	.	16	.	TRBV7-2	CASSIGGHASGNTIYF	TGTGCCAGCAGCATAGGAGGGCACGCCTCTGGAAACACCATATATTTT
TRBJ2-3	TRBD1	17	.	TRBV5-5	CASSLPTGTGVVDTQYF	TGTGCCAGCAGCCTCCCGACCGGGACAGGGGTGGTAGATACGCAGTATTTT